The clone carrying this TCR beta chain occurred a few times. The antigen remains unidentified. These data come from a study of cytomegalovirus exposure and HLA in healthy donors. Study-level findings and limits: Accurate HLA-A and HLA-B prediction from TCR beta sequences was reported for most subjects. Some public TCRs appeared in many individuals, while most sequences were rare.

V lost 1 base and J 4 bases, leaving 10 bases between the germline ends. The CDR3 consists of 14 residues. Germline loops: CDR1 SGHAT, CDR2 FQNNGV. Primers: 60 Vbeta forward and 13 Jbeta reverse. Profiling relied on immunoSEQ multiplex PCR, and the TCRdb table lists in-frame clones only, not all of them. Of about 140,000 clones in the sample, roughly 80% were seen once. The genes are TRBV11-2 and TRBJ1-2, with D unclear. Sequenced material: PBMCs. This sequence was found in a woman in her thirties or forties in good health and CMV-seropositive. Here the CDR3 reads CASSLVGESYGYTF. The CDR3 coding sequence is TGTGCCAGCAGCTTAGTTGGGGAGAGCTATGGCTACACCTTC.